This is a list of T cell receptor beta chains from one sample in a study of T cell changes during pregnancy in multiple sclerosis. Here immunoSEQ multiplex PCR was the method, and the copy in TCRdb shows in-frame clones only, minus some. The sample lists roughly 48,000 clones; approximately 95% were seen once. The sample here was CD4+ T cells from peripheral blood mononuclear cells, taken in the first trimester of pregnancy. The receptors derive from a female donor with multiple sclerosis, enrolled in a pregnancy study. The CDR3 runs from the conserved cysteine through the conserved F or W. A D gene is named only where the DNA matches it firmly. Some rows have no size entry. The others give once, few or many, or a class for an expanded clone.

D,V,size,J,CDR3,DNA
NA,TRBV7-6,once,TRBJ2-7,CASSRRQGSGEQYF,TGTGCCAGCAGCCGGCGGCAGGGGTCGGGCGAGCAGTACTTC
TRBD2,TRBV30,once,TRBJ2-3,CAWSAVRGGTTDTQYF,TGTGCCTGGAGCGCCGTACGGGGGGGGACCACAGATACGCAGTATTTT
NA,TRBV10-2,NA,TRBJ2-5,CASSDSMGGPETQYF,TGCGCCAGCAGTGATAGTATGGGGGGACCAGAGACCCAGTACTTC
TRBD2,TRBV15,NA,TRBJ2-3,CATSTGLAGGPYTQYF,TGTGCCACCAGCACCGGACTAGCGGGGGGGCCGTATACGCAGTATTTT
NA,TRBV7-2,NA,TRBJ2-7,CASSLSQVTTYEQYF,TGTGCCAGCAGCTTATCCCAGGTCACCACCTACGAGCAGTACTTC
TRBD2,TRBV4-1,once,TRBJ2-1,CASSHLSGGDNEQFF,TGCGCCAGCAGCCACCTCTCGGGGGGGGACAATGAGCAGTTCTTC
TRBD2,TRBV14,once,TRBJ2-3,CAGRGGGGTDTQYF,TGTGCCGGCCGGGGGGGAGGGGGCACAGATACGCAGTATTTT
TRBD1,TRBV6-5,NA,TRBJ1-1,CASRGGTGYPEAFF,TGTGCCAGCAGGGGCGGGACAGGGTACCCTGAAGCTTTCTTT
NA,TRBV6-6,NA,TRBJ1-3,CAVTGSGNTIYF,TGTGCCGTCACAGGGTCTGGAAACACCATATATTTT
NA,TRBV28,NA,TRBJ1-4,CASRLPFATNEKLFF,TGTGCCAGCAGACTACCCTTTGCAACTAATGAAAAACTGTTTTTT
NA,TRBV2,NA,TRBJ1-2,CASRGPSMRYTF,TGTGCCAGCAGGGGGCCTTCTATGCGCTACACCTTC
NA,TRBV11-3,NA,TRBJ1-1,CASSRGMNTEAFF,TGTGCCAGCAGCAGGGGCATGAACACTGAAGCTTTCTTT
TRBD1,TRBV6-5,once,TRBJ1-4,CASITRQGREKLFF,TGTGCCAGCATAACGCGACAGGGGCGGGAAAAACTGTTTTTT
TRBD1,TRBV6-1,NA,TRBJ1-5,CASSETGWGQPQHF,TGTGCCAGCAGTGAGACAGGGTGGGGCCAGCCCCAGCATTTT
NA,TRBV13,NA,TRBJ1-2,CASSPNRDYGYTF,TGTGCCAGCAGCCCAAACAGGGACTATGGCTACACCTTC
TRBD1,TRBV2,NA,TRBJ2-7,CASTRTGGPYEQYF,TGTGCCAGCACCCGGACAGGGGGCCCCTACGAGCAGTACTTC
NA,TRBV27,NA,TRBJ1-6,CASSYQRFNSPLHF,TGTGCCAGCAGTTACCAGAGGTTTAATTCACCCCTCCACTTT
NA,TRBV19,NA,TRBJ1-5,CASTDRGNQPQHF,TGTGCCAGCACGGACAGAGGCAATCAGCCCCAGCATTTT
TRBD2,TRBV5-4,NA,TRBJ2-3,CASSLALAGGRDTQYF,TGTGCCAGCAGCTTGGCCTTAGCGGGGGGCCGAGATACGCAGTATTTT
NA,TRBV2,NA,TRBJ2-7,CASSELEWGQSSYEQYF,TGTGCCAGCAGTGAATTGGAGTGGGGCCAGAGCTCCTACGAGCAGTACTTC
TRBD2,TRBV6-5,NA,TRBJ2-5,CASSAGGGGETQYF,TGTGCCAGCAGTGCCGGGGGGGGCGGGGAGACCCAGTACTTC
NA,TRBV4-1,NA,TRBJ1-1,CASSRDRSEAFF,TGCGCCAGCAGCCGAGACAGATCTGAAGCTTTCTTT
NA,TRBV27,once,TRBJ2-7,CASSLYRGLGEQYF,TGTGCCAGCAGTTTATATAGGGGCTTGGGAGAGCAGTACTTC